This T cell receptor (beta chain) was retrieved from a study of T cell repertoires in cytomegalovirus infection. Across the study: Public TCR beta signatures provided an indication of both CMV infection and a matching HLA type. Study-wide results and limits: CMV carriers with the relevant HLA were identified by cumulative public TCR beta family frequency. Within the response measured ex vivo, HLA-C-restricted CMV-specific TCR beta clonotypes were dominant.

The CDR3 is 14 amino acids. Trimming took off 3 bases at V and 8 bases at J, with 14 bases between the two ends. Germline V gene lookup returns CDR1 LNHNV and CDR2 YYDKDF (reference sequence). TCRdb independently ran MiXCR on the reads; one entry per CDR3 protein. The sample carries 900,000 to 950,000 distinct CDR3 sequences, around 30% recorded once. As for this clonotype: Its matching antigen is unknown.

The chain is built from TRBV15 and TRBJ2-1; the D gene is possibly TRBD2 (7 bases). This material consisted of cultured CD8+ T cells from PBMCs, taken from culture after CMV antigen stimulation. The TCR sequence derives from a human donor in good health (CMV status not recorded). Some clones in this sample may be carry-over from other donors' samples. The CDR3 nucleotides read TGTGCCACCAGCAGGCGGGGGCGGGTCGATGAGCAGTTCTTC. Its protein is CATSRRGRVDEQFF. The full variable domain, in which reference TRBV15 and TRBJ2-1 provide the parts outside the CDR3, is DAMVIQNPRYQVTQFGKPVTLSCSQTLNHNVMYWYQQKSSQAPKLLFHYYDKDFNNEADTPDNFQSRRPNTSFCFLDIRSPGLGDTAMYLCATSRRGRVDEQFFGPGTRLTVL.